Listed below are T cell receptor beta chains from one sample, sequenced in a study of blood T cell repertoires in COVID-19. Only in-frame clones appear in the TCRdb table, and some are missing; sequencing was by immunoSEQ multiplex PCR. The table records fewer than 200,000 clones, 80% to 90% of them present only once. What was sequenced was peripheral blood. Receptors originate from a man in his forties or fifties with active or convalescent COVID-19. The CDR3 runs from the conserved cysteine through the conserved F or W. D genes are given only for firm matches. Size values are once, few and many counts, or a class for expanded clones, and some rows have none.

J gene	clone size	V gene	D gene	CDR3 DNA	CDR3 protein
TRBJ2-7	.	TRBV27	.	TGTGCCAGCAGTTTAACTCCCCGGGACTTTAGCTCCTACGAGCAGTACTTC	CASSLTPRDFSSYEQYF
TRBJ1-1	.	TRBV27	TRBD1	TGTGCCAGCAGACACGGACAGGGGCGGTTGAACACTGAAGCTTTCTTT	CASRHGQGRLNTEAFF
TRBJ2-7	.	TRBV3-1/TRBV3-2	TRBD1	TGTGCCAGCAGCCATAGACAGGGGGCTCTTTACGAGCAGTACTTC	CASSHRQGALYEQYF
TRBJ2-3	.	TRBV12-5	.	TGTGCTAGTGGTTTGGCTGATACGCAGTATTTT	CASGLADTQYF
TRBJ2-3	.	TRBV6-5	TRBD2	TGTGCCAGTCTAGCGGGGGACACAGATACGCAGTATTTT	CASLAGDTDTQYF
TRBJ2-1	.	TRBV6-5	.	TGTGCCAGCACTAGGGGACTTGGGAATGAGCAGTTCTTC	CASTRGLGNEQFF
TRBJ1-6	.	TRBV10-3	TRBD1	TGTGCCATCAGCGACCCGACAGGGTCGAATTCACCCCTCCACTTT	CAISDPTGSNSPLHF
TRBJ2-7	.	TRBV28	TRBD2	TGTGCCAGCAGTTTACCTAGCGGGACCTACGAGCAGTACTTC	CASSLPSGTYEQYF
TRBJ1-2	.	TRBV15	TRBD1	TGTGCCACCAGCAGAGATCGAAGGGGACAGGGTCATGGCTACACCTTC	CATSRDRRGQGHGYTF
TRBJ1-5	once	TRBV6-5	.	TGTGCCAGCAAAAAACAGGGTTGGCAGCCCCAGCATTTT	CASKKQGWQPQHF
TRBJ1-5	.	TRBV5-1	.	TGCGCCAGCAGCTTGATGCCGATCGGGGGAAATCAGCCCCAGCATTTT	CASSLMPIGGNQPQHF
TRBJ1-2	.	TRBV3-1/TRBV3-2	.	TGTGCCAGCAAGTCAGGGGTGGAAGGCTACACCTTC	CASKSGVEGYTF
TRBJ1-2	.	TRBV6-1	.	TGTGCCAGCAGTGAACACAGGCAACCAGGGTATGGCTACACCTTC	CASSEHRQPGYGYTF
TRBJ2-3	.	TRBV29-1	TRBD2	TGCAGCGTTGCGCTAGCGGGGAGCACAGATACGCAGTATTTT	CSVALAGSTDTQYF
TRBJ2-5	.	TRBV18	TRBD2	TGTGCCAGCTCACCACCGGGCCCAGCGGGAGTTGGAGAGACCCAGTACTTC	CASSPPGPAGVGETQYF
TRBJ1-1	.	TRBV6-5	TRBD1	TGTGCCAGCAGTTACCGGCTGGGACAGGGGGGGACTGAAGCTTTCTTT	CASSYRLGQGGTEAFF
TRBJ2-2	.	TRBV18	TRBD2	TGTGCCAGCTCGCTGCAAACTAGCGGGGGTCCCACCGGGGAGCTGTTTTTT	CASSLQTSGGPTGELFF
TRBJ2-1	.	TRBV5-4	TRBD2	TGTGCCAGCACCTCAAGGACTAGCGGGGGCAATGAGCAGTTCTTC	CASTSRTSGGNEQFF
TRBJ2-3	.	TRBV2	TRBD2	TGTGCCAGCAGTGACGCGGGGGGGAGGGGTTCAGATACGCAGTATTTT	CASSDAGGRGSDTQYF
TRBJ1-2	once	TRBV19	TRBD1	TGTGCCAGTAGTATGTGGACAGGGGCGGTGGTGAGCTATGGCTACACCTTC	CASSMWTGAVVSYGYTF
TRBJ1-3	.	TRBV7-9	.	TGTGCCAGCAGCTTAAACAGTGGAGGAAACACCATATATTTT	CASSLNSGGNTIYF
TRBJ2-3	.	TRBV5-1	TRBD1	TGCGCCAGCAGCTTGTTCGGACAGGGGGGAACAGATACGCAGTATTTT	CASSLFGQGGTDTQYF
TRBJ2-3	.	TRBV3-1/TRBV3-2	.	TGTGCCAGCAGCTCGGGACAATCCTCAGATACGCAGTATTTT	CASSSGQSSDTQYF
TRBJ1-1	.	TRBV6-4	.	TGTGCCAGCAGTGGGGCGAGGGAGAACACTGAAGCTTTCTTT	CASSGARENTEAFF
TRBJ2-1	.	TRBV10-3	.	TGTGCCATCAGTGCGAGGGAAAATGAGCAGTTCTTC	CAISARENEQFF
TRBJ1-5	.	TRBV4-3	.	TGCGCCAGCAGCCAAGACCGGGATCAGCCCCAGCATTTT	CASSQDRDQPQHF
TRBJ2-4	.	TRBV2	TRBD1	TGTGCCAGCACCCCTGGGACAGGGAGGGGCATTCAGTACTTC	CASTPGTGRGIQYF
TRBJ1-4	.	TRBV28	.	TGTGCCACCCATAATGAAAAACTGTTTTTT	CATHNEKLFF
TRBJ1-2	.	TRBV6-6	.	TGTGCCAGCAAGACAATGAGAAACTATGGCTACACCTTC	CASKTMRNYGYTF
TRBJ1-1	.	TRBV18	.	TGTGCCAGCTCACCAGGAGGGGAGAACACTGAAGCTTTCTTT	CASSPGGENTEAFF
TRBJ1-5	.	TRBV28	TRBD1	TGTGCCAGCAGTTCCCGACGGACAGGGCCAAATCAGCCCCAGCATTTT	CASSSRRTGPNQPQHF
TRBJ2-4	.	TRBV7-9	TRBD2	TGTGCCAGCAGCTTCTCGGGAGGGCCGTACTTC	CASSFSGGPYF
TRBJ1-1	.	TRBV14	.	TGTGCCAGCAGCCCAGGGACTGAAGCTTTCTTT	CASSPGTEAFF
TRBJ2-7	.	TRBV28	TRBD1	TGTGCCAGCAGTTTCCCGGACAGGGGGTCCTACGAGCAGTACTTC	CASSFPDRGSYEQYF
TRBJ2-3	.	TRBV7-2	.	TGTGCCAGCAGCTCTTCTAGCACAGATACGCAGTATTTT	CASSSSSTDTQYF
TRBJ1-2	.	TRBV7-9	.	TGTGCCAGCAGCTTGAACAGAGCCACTAACTATGGCTACACCTTC	CASSLNRATNYGYTF
TRBJ1-5	.	TRBV30	.	TGTGCCTGGAGCCAAGGACTCCTCAGCAATCAGCCCCAGCATTTT	CAWSQGLLSNQPQHF